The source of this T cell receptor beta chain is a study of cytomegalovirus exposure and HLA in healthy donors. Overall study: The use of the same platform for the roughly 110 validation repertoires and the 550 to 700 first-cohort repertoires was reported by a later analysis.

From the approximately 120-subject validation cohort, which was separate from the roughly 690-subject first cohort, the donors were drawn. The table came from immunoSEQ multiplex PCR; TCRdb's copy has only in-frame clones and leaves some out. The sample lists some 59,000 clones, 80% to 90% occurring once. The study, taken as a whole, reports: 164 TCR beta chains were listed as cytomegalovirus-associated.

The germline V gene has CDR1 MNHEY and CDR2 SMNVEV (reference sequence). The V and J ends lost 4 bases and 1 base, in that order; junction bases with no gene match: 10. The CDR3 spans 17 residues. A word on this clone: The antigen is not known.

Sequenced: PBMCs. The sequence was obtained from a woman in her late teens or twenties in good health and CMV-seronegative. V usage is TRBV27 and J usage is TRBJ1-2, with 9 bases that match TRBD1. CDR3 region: CASSSIRDRVFNYGYTF. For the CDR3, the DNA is TGTGCCAGCAGTTCAATCCGGGACAGGGTCTTTAACTATGGCTACACCTTC.